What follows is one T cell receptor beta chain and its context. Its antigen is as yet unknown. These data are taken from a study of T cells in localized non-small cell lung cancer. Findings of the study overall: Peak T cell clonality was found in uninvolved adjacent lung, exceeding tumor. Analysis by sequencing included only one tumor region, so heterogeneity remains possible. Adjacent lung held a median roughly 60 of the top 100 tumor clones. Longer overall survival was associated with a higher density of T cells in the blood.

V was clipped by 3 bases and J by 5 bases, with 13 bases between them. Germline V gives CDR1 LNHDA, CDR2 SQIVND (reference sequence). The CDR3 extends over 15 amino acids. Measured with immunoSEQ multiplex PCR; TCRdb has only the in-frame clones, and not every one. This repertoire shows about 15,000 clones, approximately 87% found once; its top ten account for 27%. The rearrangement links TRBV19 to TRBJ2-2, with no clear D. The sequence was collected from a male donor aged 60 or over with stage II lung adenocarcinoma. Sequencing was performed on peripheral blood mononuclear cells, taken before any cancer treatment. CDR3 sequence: CASSILLRPTGELFF. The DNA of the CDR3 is TGTGCCAGTAGTATTCTTCTTAGACCGACCGGGGAGCTGTTTTTT.